The entry below describes one T cell receptor (beta chain). Its specificity is not known. The CDR3 loop spans 12 amino acids. V shed 7 bases and J shed 9 bases, with 16 bases lying between them. In germline, CDR1 is MNHEY, CDR2 SVGEGT. The record originates from a study of response to subunit inactivated influenza vaccine. TCRdb re-called the RT-PCR reads with MiXCR, one entry per CDR3 protein. In the table there are fewer than 650,000 distinct CDR3 sequences, 10% to 15% of which are singletons. Overall study findings and caveats: New T cells are recruited in small numbers by each seasonal influenza vaccination, according to the authors' suggestion.

The material sequenced was PBMCs from blood, taken about 40 days after vaccination. The chain couples TRBV6-2 or TRBV6-3 to TRBJ2-7; D is undetermined. The clonotype comes from a man aged 50-59 years who received an inactivated influenza vaccine. CDR3: CASTNPLNGQYF. CDR3 sequence (DNA): TGTGCCAGCACCAACCCCCTGAACGGGCAGTACTTC.